This section outlines one T cell receptor (beta chain) sequence together with its context. Its antigen remains unknown. The sample originates from a study of T cell responses to AZD1222 COVID-19 vaccine. Study-level background: Pooling of second doses given at about 4 or about 12 weeks was done. Broader study findings: The donor cohort was predominantly white British with a female majority, and clonal diversity may have been underestimated.

The germline V gene encodes CDR1 MNHEY and CDR2 SVGAGI. Trimming left V 2 bases short and J 3 bases short, with 17 bases between. The CDR3 has 16 amino acids. The data were produced by immunoSEQ multiplex PCR, yet TCRdb's version contains in-frame clones alone and is incomplete. The sample holds about 120,000 clones, about 92% seen once. V and J are TRBV6-5 and TRBJ2-7; TRBD2 is a possible D gene (6 bases). The sample consisted of peripheral blood, taken on day 0 of AZD1222 vaccination. The origin of this receptor is an adult in good health. In DNA, the CDR3 is TGTGCCAGCAGTTACCGGCGGGAATCGCGTTTCTACGAGCAGTACTTC. It codes for CASSYRRESRFYEQYF.